Detailed here is one T cell receptor (beta chain). This sample was included in a study of blood T cell repertoires in COVID-19. TCRdb keeps only in-frame clones here, not all; method: immunoSEQ multiplex PCR. The table has hundreds of thousands of clones, around 80% seen once; the top ten hold around 4.7%. The germline CDR1 and CDR2 sequences are SEHNR and FQNEAQ (reference sequence). The V end lost 4 bases, the J end lost 2 bases, and 17 bases lay between the germline ends. The CDR3 contains 16 residues. This TCR came from a man in his thirties or forties with acute COVID-19. The chain carries TRBV7-9 and TRBJ1-1; possible D gene TRBD1, 5 bases. The sequenced material came from PBMCs or T cells enriched from blood (not recorded which). CDR3 coding DNA: TGTGCCAGCAGCTCGACGGGGGTACCCACTAACACTGAAGCTTTCTTT. Its protein is CASSSTGVPTNTEAFF.